This T cell receptor (beta chain) was recovered during a study of regulatory T cells in long-lasting Graves disease. This clonotype was counted at least ten times. The antigen is not known. General observations from the study: Sample size, which was small, may have reduced accuracy. The work looked only at peripheral blood and did not look at thyroid tissue.

To make TCR beta libraries, researchers used iRepertoire HTBI primers and Arm-PCR of CDR3 regions. TCRdb fed the multiplex PCR reads into MiXCR, producing one record per CDR3 protein. The sample carries about 540,000 distinct CDR3 sequences, 13% recorded once. Time point denoted: newly diagnosed GD, antithyroid drugs for less than 3 months. Following extraction of RNA from PBMCs, that RNA was used to make the TCR library. The data were also submitted as part of a second study, on T cells in Graves' hyperthyroidism and ophthalmopathy. This second study says: Stable Graves' hyperthyroidism meant no ophthalmopathy progression within 18 months. TCR CDR3 underwent first-round RT-PCR with the HTBI primer set.

The sequence came from a man between 25 and 39 years old with Graves disease. Source: peripheral blood mononuclear cells (PBMCs), taken at new diagnosis, from a patient treated with antithyroid drugs.

In DNA, the CDR3 is TGCGCCAGCAGCCTCGGCGGGGGGCTCAGCAATCAGCCCCAGCATTTT. Translating it yields CASSLGGGLSNQPQHF. V usage is TRBV5-1 and J usage is TRBJ1-5; D perhaps matches TRBD1 (6 bases). With 4 bases removed from V and 1 base from J, the gap between germline ends came to 15 bases. In germline, CDR1 is SGHRS, CDR2 YFSETQ. CDR3 length: 16 amino acids.